This entry lists 6 T cell receptor beta chains sequenced from one sample in a study of T cell clonality in common variable immunodeficiency. The protocol was immunoSEQ multiplex PCR, while the TCRdb copy is restricted to in-frame clones and leaves out a portion. The sample has around 30,000 clones, none seen only once. Study-level points and caveats: Common variable immunodeficiency TCR beta sequences reportedly had fewer deletions and N-nucleotide insertions.

These receptors have no known antigen. The material sequenced was peripheral blood mononuclear cells. These receptors originate from a human donor with common variable immunodeficiency.

Comment on this clone: The CDR3 goes on 3 residues after the read ends, and that part is filled in from the germline J gene. This sequence joins TRBV7-3 and TRBJ2-1; D gene ambiguous. CDR3 size: 12 residues. Per the germline V gene, CDR1 is SGHTA and CDR2 is FQGTGA. V shed 5 bases and J shed 6 bases, with 8 bases lying between them. CDR3 region: CASSPSGNEQFF. The CDR3 bases that were read are TGTGCCAGCAGCCCTTCAGGCAATGAG.

A note on this clone: Coverage ceases 3 residues before the CDR3 finishes, and the germline J gene fills in the end. Other DNA variants within this sample encode the same CDR3. This chain uses TRBV18 with TRBJ2-2, with 9 positions matching TRBD1. Germline V gene data show CDR1 as KGHSH and CDR2 as LQKENI. The CDR3 extends over 15 amino acids. Trimming took 3 bases from V and 1 from J; bases not matched to a gene: 0. The CDR3 reads CASSPGQGNTGELFF. The sequenced part of the CDR3 DNA is TGTGCCAGCTCACCGGGACAGGGGAACACCGGGGAG.

Concerning this clone: The read terminates 3 residues ahead of where the CDR3 ends, so the germline J gene completes it. V usage is TRBV5-1 and J usage is TRBJ1-1; TRBD1 is a possible D gene (5 bases). The CDR3 spans 15 residues. Germline CDR1 reads SGHRS; CDR2 reads YFSETQ. V was clipped by 6 bases and J by 1 base, with 16 bases between them. The CDR3 protein is CASNPSAGGNTEAFF. CDR3 bases read: TGCGCCAGCAACCCCAGTGCGGGGGGGAACACTGAA.

The table lists this clone with a few counts. The CDR3 end is not reached by the read, which stops 3 residues before it; the germline J gene fills it in. The chain couples TRBV6-2 or TRBV6-3 to TRBJ2-7; tentative D call: TRBD1 (6 bases). The CDR3 length is 13 residues. V lost 4 bases to trimming and J lost 5 bases, with 12 bases between them. From germline, CDR1 is MNHEY and CDR2 SVGEGT. CDR3: CASSFATGDEQYF. The covered CDR3 bases are TGTGCCAGCAGTTTCGCGACAGGAGACGAG.

With regard to this clone: The read ends 3 residues shy of where the CDR3 ends; the end is completed using the germline J gene. V and J are TRBV20-1 and TRBJ1-6; no firm D call. The CDR3 totals 15 residues. Germline V gives CDR1 DFQATT, CDR2 SNEGSKA (reference sequence). Trimming cost V 1 base and J 0 bases, with 7 bases left between them. The covered CDR3 bases are TGCAGTGCTAGAGGTCAGAGCTCCTATAATTCACCC. Translated, it gives CSARGQSSYNSP. The CDR3 reads in full as CSARGQSSYNSPLHF.

This clone was seen more than once but under ten times. Sequencing ends 3 residues short of the CDR3 end; the germline J gene provides the rest. V and J are TRBV2 and TRBJ2-1; TRBD2 matches at 9 bases. V dropped 8 bases and J dropped 1; count of bases not matched to a gene: 6. The CDR3 is made up of 15 amino acids. Germline V gene data show CDR1 as SNHLY and CDR2 as FYNNEI. CDR3 DNA (partial): TGTGCCAGCCGAGAGACTAGCGGTTCCTACAATGAG. Translating it yields CASRETSGSYNE. The full CDR3 sequence reads CASRETSGSYNEQFF.